The clone carrying this T cell receptor (beta chain) was recorded only once. Its antigen is undetermined. A far larger clone is off by one base, so a read error is likely. Subsets obtained from CD4+ cells comprised CD45RA+ naive and CD45RA-negative memory cells. The data are from a study of shared clonotypes between healthy human individuals. General study findings and limits: Several donors held approximately 4.5% of naive CD4 clonotypes in common.

With 7 bases removed from V and 7 bases from J, the gap between germline ends came to 20 bases. CDR3 length: 14 residues. CDR1 is SGHRS and CDR2 is YFSETQ in the germline V gene. TCRdb's table, derived via immunoSEQ multiplex PCR, lists solely in-frame clones and lacks some. Among over a million clones listed, around three quarters were seen once. Sequences were obtained from memory CD4+ T cells from PBMCs. Indicated subset: CD45RA-negative fraction. The J gene is TRBJ2-5, the V gene TRBV5-1; D is possibly TRBD1 (6 bases). The source is a man aged 18 to 29 in good health. Some clones in this sample may be carry-over from other donors' samples. CDR3 DNA: TGCGCCAGCCTCGGGCAAACCAGGGGCGGGACCCAGTACTTC. Its translation: CASLGQTRGGTQYF.